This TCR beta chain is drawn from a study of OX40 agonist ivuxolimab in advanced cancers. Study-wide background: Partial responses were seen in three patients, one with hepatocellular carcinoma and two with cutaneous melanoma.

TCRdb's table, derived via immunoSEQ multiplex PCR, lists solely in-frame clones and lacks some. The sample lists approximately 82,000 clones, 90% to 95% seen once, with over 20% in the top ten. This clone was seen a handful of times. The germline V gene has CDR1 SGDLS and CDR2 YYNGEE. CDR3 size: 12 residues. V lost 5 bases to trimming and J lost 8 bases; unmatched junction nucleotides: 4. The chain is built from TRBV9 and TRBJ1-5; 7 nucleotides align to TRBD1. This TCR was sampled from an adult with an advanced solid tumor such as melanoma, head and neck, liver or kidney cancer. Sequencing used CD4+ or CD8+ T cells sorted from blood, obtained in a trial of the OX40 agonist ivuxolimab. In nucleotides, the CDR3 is TGTGCCAGCAGTCCAGGGGGGGAGCCCCAGCATTTT. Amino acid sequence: CASSPGGEPQHF. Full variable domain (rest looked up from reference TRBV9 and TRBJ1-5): DSGVTQTPKHLITATGQRVTLRCSPRSGDLSVYWYQQSLDQGLQFLIQYYNGEERAKGNILERFSAQQFPDLHSELNLSSLELGDSALYFCASSPGGEPQHFGDGTRLSIL.